One sample yielded the 29 T cell receptor beta chains listed below, sequenced in a study of regulatory T cells in long-lasting Graves disease. Documented time point: persistent/refractory GD, antithyroid drugs over 5 years with positive TRAb. RNA extracted from PBMCs served as the sequencing template. iRepertoire HTBI primers and Arm-PCR of CDR3 regions built TCR beta libraries. TCRdb itself ran the multiplex PCR reads through MiXCR, one entry per CDR3 protein. The repertoire consists of around 460,000 distinct CDR3 sequences, with 20% to 25% occurring once and the leading ten covering 6.5% to 9%. Sequenced here: peripheral blood mononuclear cells (PBMCs), sampled when the disease was refractory, from a patient treated with antithyroid drugs. The source of these receptors is a female donor with Graves disease.

The chain links TRBV6-1 to TRBJ1-5, with 8 bases matching TRBD1. The J call is doubtful: the DNA matches TRBJ2-3 better. The CDR3 contains 14 residues. Germline CDR1 is MNHNS and CDR2 is SASEGT. Here the CDR3 reads CASSARQGFQPQYF. DNA for the CDR3: TGTGCCAGCAGTGCCCGACAGGGGTTTCAGCCCCAGTATTTT.

Many counts were recorded for this clonotype. V usage is TRBV11-2 and J usage is TRBJ2-5, with 8 bases that match TRBD2. After removal of 5 bases from V and 4 bases from J, the junction contained 6 bases not matched to a gene. Germline V CDR1 and CDR2: SGHAT, FQNNGV. The CDR3 totals 14 residues. The CDR3 region has the DNA TGTGCCAGCAGCCGCCCGGGGGGGAGAGAGACCCAGTACTTC. Translating it yields CASSRPGGRETQYF. Variable domain in full (rest from reference TRBV11-2 and TRBJ2-5): EAGVAQSPRYKIIEKRQSVAFWCNPISGHATLYWYQQILGQGPKLLIQFQNNGVVDDSQLPKDRFSAERLKGVDSTLKIQPAKLEDSAVYLCASSRPGGRETQYFGPGTRLLVL.

This clonotype appeared once. Just one base apart from a much larger clone, this may be a read error. The conserved closing phenylalanine or tryptophan is absent in this CDR3, likely reflecting a read error. The chain joins TRBV6-2 or TRBV6-3 to TRBJ1-6; 9 bases line up with TRBD1. Germline V gives CDR1 MNHEY, CDR2 SVGEGT. The length of the CDR3 is 15 residues. J gave up 7 bases and V 5 bases, and 6 bases lay outside the gene matches. The DNA for the CDR3 is TGTGCCAGCAGTATGTGGGACAGGGAGAATTCACCCCTCCACCTT. Its translation is CASSMWDRENSPLHL.

In this sample, this clonotype turned up a few times. The chain is built from TRBV19 and TRBJ1-5, with TRBD1 matching 7 bases. Germline-derived CDR1 and CDR2 are LNHDA and SQIVND (reference sequence). The V gene end was trimmed by 7 bases and the J gene end by 4 bases; junction bases not matched to a gene: 13. This CDR3 region has 16 residues. As DNA, the CDR3 is TGTGCCAGTACACGCGGGACAGCCAACCAGAATCAGCCCCAGCATTTT. It codes for CASTRGTANQNQPQHF.

V is TRBV7-2 and J is TRBJ2-3, with 9 bases fitting TRBD1. The V segment lost 3 bases and the J segment 5 bases; nucleotides outside the gene matches: 6. This CDR3 contains 15 residues. Looked up from germline, CDR1 is SGHTA and CDR2 is FQGNSA. CDR3 sequence (DNA): TGTGCCAGCAGCTTCTCAAGGGGACAGGGAGATACGCAGTATTTT. This encodes CASSFSRGQGDTQYF.

This clonotype was counted between two and nine times. This rearrangement joins TRBV13 to TRBJ2-7; D gene uncertain. V was clipped by 5 bases and J by 6 bases, with 14 bases between them. Germline V CDR1 and CDR2: PRHDT, FYEKMQ (reference sequence). The CDR3 runs 13 residues. DNA for the CDR3: TGTGCCAGCAGCCCGCCCCTAGGCCGCGAGCAGTACTTC. Its protein product is CASSPPLGREQYF.

The chain carries TRBV7-3 and TRBJ2-7; TRBD2 might be the D (6 bases). This CDR3 comprises 14 residues. CDR1 and CDR2 from the germline V gene are SGHTA and FQGTGA. Trimming removed 5 bases at V and 3 bases at J, with 14 bases between. This CDR3 is CASSPSRGFYEQYF. CDR3 sequence (DNA): TGTGCCAGCAGCCCGAGTCGGGGGTTCTACGAGCAGTACTTC.

This clonotype turned up a few times. J is TRBJ2-7 and V is TRBV20-1; D is unclear. This CDR3 comprises 13 residues. Per the germline V gene, CDR1 is DFQATT and CDR2 is SNEGSKA (reference sequence). The V end was cut by 5 bases, the J end by 6 bases, with 17 bases between. The CDR3 is CSARRSTGLEQYF. Written as DNA, the CDR3 is TGCAGTGCTCGCCGCTCGACTGGTCTCGAGCAGTACTTC.

This clonotype was seen at least ten times. The CDR3 DNA reads as TGTGCCAGCAGTTTATTTTCTAGCGGGATCGAGCAGTACTTC. This codes for CASSLFSSGIEQYF. The chain has TRBV28 and TRBJ2-7, with 9 bases aligning to TRBD2. There are 14 residues in the CDR3. Germline V gene data show CDR1 as MDHEN and CDR2 as SYDVKM. J gave up 6 bases and V 1 base, and 4 bases lay outside the gene matches.

This clonotype was seen many times. This chain links TRBV9 with TRBJ1-6; TRBD1 might be the D (6 bases). Per the germline V gene, CDR1 is SGDLS and CDR2 is YYNGEE. Trimming left V 4 bases short and J 7 bases short, with 12 bases between. The CDR3 contains 14 residues. The CDR3 loop is CASSKGHPNSPLHF. The CDR3 DNA is TGTGCCAGCAGCAAGGGACACCCAAATTCACCCCTCCACTTT.

The rearrangement links TRBV7-2 to TRBJ2-5; 8 bases agree with TRBD1. This CDR3 has 13 amino acids. V was clipped by 1 base and J by 7 bases; unmatched bases: 2. Germline CDR1 SGHTA, CDR2 FQGNSA. Here the CDR3 reads CASSLGTGTTQYF. As DNA, the CDR3 is TGTGCCAGCAGCTTAGGGACAGGGACGACCCAGTACTTC.

The sample holds a few counts of this clonotype. V and J are TRBV2 and TRBJ1-5; D possibly corresponds to TRBD1 (5 bases). Per the germline V gene, CDR1 is SNHLY and CDR2 is FYNNEI. V lost 6 bases, J lost 6 bases, and 15 bases lay in between. The CDR3 extends over 14 amino acids. The CDR3 coding sequence is TGTGCCAGCAGCCCCCCAGAGGGGATTCAGCCCCAGCATTTT. Translating it yields CASSPPEGIQPQHF.

The V and J genes are TRBV19 and TRBJ1-5; 7 positions match TRBD1. The germline V gene encodes CDR1 LNHDA and CDR2 SQIVND (reference sequence). The CDR3 runs to 17 residues. Trimming took 3 bases from V and 0 from J; bases not matched to a gene: 8. The CDR3 loop reads CASSITRTGCSNQPQHF. In nucleotides, the CDR3 is TGTGCCAGTAGTATCACTCGGACAGGTTGTAGCAATCAGCCCCAGCATTTT. Together with reference TRBV19 and TRBJ1-5, the CDR3 gives the full variable domain: DGGITQSPKYLFRKEGQNVTLSCEQNLNHDAMYWYRQDPGQGLRLIYYSQIVNDFQKGDIAEGYSVSREKKESFPLTVTSAQKNPTAFYLCASSITRTGCSNQPQHFGDGTRLSIL.

This clonotype was seen a few times. V usage is TRBV10-1 and J usage is TRBJ2-2; 9 positions agree with TRBD1. The CDR3 is 14 residues long. CDR1 is WNHNN, CDR2 SYGVQD, per germline (reference sequence). J lost 1 base, V lost 8 bases, and 2 bases had no gene match. The CDR3 region is CASGGQGNTGELFF. CDR3 DNA: TGCGCCAGCGGGGGACAGGGGAACACCGGGGAGCTGTTTTTT.

The CDR3 reads CASSFLGFDQETQYF. CDR3 sequence (DNA): TGTGCCAGCAGCTTTCTCGGGTTCGACCAAGAGACCCAGTACTTC. V usage is TRBV7-9 and J usage is TRBJ2-5; no reliable D call. Trimming pared 3 bases from V and 0 bases from J, leaving 11 bases between. This CDR3 has 15 amino acids. The germline gives CDR1 SEHNR, CDR2 FQNEAQ (reference sequence).

This clonotype was seen a handful of times. The V call is TRBV4-1, the J call TRBJ1-1; D not certain. CDR1 MGHRA and CDR2 YSYEKL come from the germline V gene. The CDR3 spans 15 residues. Trimming removed 1 base at V and 0 bases at J, with 9 bases between. CDR3: CASSQGRGLNTEAFF. DNA for the CDR3: TGCGCCAGCAGCCAAGGGAGAGGGCTGAACACTGAAGCTTTCTTT.

This clonotype was seen more than once but under ten times. The CDR3 DNA sequence: TGCGCCAGCAGCCGGACAGGGTTGGACGGCTACACCTTC. The encoded protein is CASSRTGLDGYTF. The rearrangement links TRBV5-1 to TRBJ1-2, with TRBD1 matching over 8 bases. The CDR3 runs 13 residues. The junction had 7 bases not matched to a gene; V was cut back by 4 bases and J by 8 bases. In germline, CDR1 is SGHRS, CDR2 YFSETQ.

There are many counts of this clonotype. The CDR3 region has the DNA TGTGCCAGTTGGACCGGGACTAGCGGCCAAGAGACCCAGTACTTC. The encoded protein is CASWTGTSGQETQYF. This chain joins TRBV28 and TRBJ2-5; TRBD2 matches 11 bases. The CDR3 totals 15 residues. From germline, CDR1 is MDHEN and CDR2 SYDVKM. The J segment lost 1 base and the V segment lost 9 bases, leaving 7 bases of the junction unmatched.

This clonotype was detected only a few times. The chain carries TRBV5-5 and TRBJ2-2, with D possibly TRBD1 on 5 matching bases. V was clipped by 4 bases and J by 0 bases, with 13 bases between them. CDR1 SGHKS and CDR2 YYEKEE come from the germline V gene (reference sequence). The CDR3 covers 16 residues. The CDR3 nucleotides read TGTGCCAGCAGCACCCAGGGCGTCGCGAACACCGGGGAGCTGTTTTTT. Translation: CASSTQGVANTGELFF.

The chain links TRBV6-5 to TRBJ1-5, with a weak D call TRBD1 (5 bases). The CDR3 runs to 19 residues. CDR1 is MNHEY and CDR2 is SVGAGI in the germline V gene. Trimming removed 0 bases from V and 2 bases from J, with 20 bases in between. The CDR3 region has the DNA TGTGCCAGCAGTTACTCGCCCCTAACAGGTCCCAAACGCAATCAGCCCCAGCATTTT. Protein: CASSYSPLTGPKRNQPQHF.

This clonotype was counted ten times or more. This chain joins TRBV15 and TRBJ1-1; tentatively, D is TRBD1 (5 bases). Germline CDR1 LNHNV, CDR2 YYDKDF (reference sequence). Trimming removed 4 bases at V and 1 base at J, with 10 bases between. This CDR3 is 14 amino acids long. CDR3 sequence reads: CATSIRQSNTEAFF. DNA for the CDR3: TGTGCCACCAGCATCCGACAGTCGAACACTGAAGCTTTCTTT. The entire variable domain, with the rest obtained from reference TRBV15 and TRBJ1-1, is as follows: DAMVIQNPRYQVTQFGKPVTLSCSQTLNHNVMYWYQQKSSQAPKLLFHYYDKDFNNEADTPDNFQSRRPNTSFCFLDIRSPGLGDTAMYLCATSIRQSNTEAFFGQGTRLTVV.

Many counts were recorded for this clonotype. V is TRBV5-5 and J is TRBJ1-5; the match to TRBD1 covers 10 bases. CDR3 size: 15 residues. Trimming at V came to 0 bases and at J to 7 bases, leaving 4 bases not matched to a gene. CDR1 is SGHKS and CDR2 is YYEKEE in the germline V gene (reference sequence). As DNA, the CDR3 is TGTGCCAGCAGCTTGGCGACAGGGGGCGGACAGCCCCAGCATTTT. Amino acid sequence: CASSLATGGGQPQHF. The whole variable domain, filled in from reference TRBV5-5 and TRBJ1-5, reads DAGVTQSPTHLIKTRGQQVTLRCSPISGHKSVSWYQQVLGQGPQFIFQYYEKEERGRGNFPDRFSARQFPNYSSELNVNALLLGDSALYLCASSLATGGGQPQHFGDGTRLSIL.

Details on this clonotype: This could be a read error, since a much larger clone is one nucleotide away. The rearrangement uses TRBV7-6 and TRBJ2-5, with D perhaps TRBD1 or TRBD2 (6 bases each). CDR3 length: 15 residues. Germline V CDR1 and CDR2: SGHVS, FNYEAQ. V was clipped by 6 bases and J by 4 bases, with 18 bases between them. CDR3: CASSYVWGARETQYF. For the CDR3, the DNA is TGTGCCAGCAGTTACGTTTGGGGGGCCCGAGAGACCCAGTACTTC.

This clonotype was picked up a small number of times. A single base separates this from a much larger clone, so it may be a read error. J is TRBJ2-7 and V is TRBV12-3 or TRBV12-4; 11 bases are shared with TRBD2. This CDR3 comprises 16 residues. The CDR3 nucleotides read TGTGCCGGCAGTCCTAGACTAGCGGGGCTTACCTACGAGCAGTACTTC. It specifies CAGSPRLAGLTYEQYF.

This clonotype has a handful of counts. The V call is TRBV6-2 or TRBV6-3, the J call TRBJ1-5, with TRBD1 matching 8 bases. V was pared by 0 bases and J by 7 bases, with 14 bases of the junction left unmatched. Germline assignment: CDR1 MNHEY and CDR2 SVGEGT. The CDR3 spans 18 residues. CDR3: CASSYSMYSDRVSQPQHF. CDR3 DNA: TGTGCCAGCAGTTACTCGATGTATTCGGACAGGGTGTCGCAGCCCCAGCATTTT.

In its sample, this clonotype was seen many times. The chain employs TRBV7-2 and TRBJ2-5; 10 nucleotides match TRBD2. Germline CDR1 SGHTA, CDR2 FQGNSA. Unmatched junction bases numbered 4, after V lost 5 bases and J lost 1 base. This CDR3 region has 15 residues. The CDR3 DNA is TGTGCCAGCAGCCGAGGACTAGCGGCCCAAGAGACCCAGTACTTC. Protein sequence: CASSRGLAAQETQYF.

In this sample, this clonotype turned up a few times. The chain uses TRBV20-1 and TRBJ2-5, with 10 bases lining up with TRBD2. Germline V CDR1 and CDR2: DFQATT, SNEGSKA (reference sequence). This CDR3 comprises 13 residues. V dropped 5 bases and J dropped 5; count of bases not matched to a gene: 5. CDR3 DNA sequence: TGCAGTGCTCCTAGCGGGAGCGGGGAGACCCAGTACTTC. Encoded protein: CSAPSGSGETQYF.

This clonotype was picked up many times. The chain carries TRBV12-3 or TRBV12-4 and TRBJ2-5; TRBD2 matches 8 bases. The CDR3 is made up of 14 amino acids. V shed 5 bases and J 2 bases; nucleotides not matched to a gene: 4. The CDR3 DNA is TGTGCCAGCAGTCCGGGGGGGTATCAAGAGACCCAGTACTTC. This sequence encodes CASSPGGYQETQYF.

The rearrangement joins TRBV27 to TRBJ1-6; a possible D gene is TRBD1 (5 bases). The CDR3 runs 16 residues. With 1 base removed from V and 8 bases from J, the gap between germline ends came to 15 bases. Germline CDR1 is MNHEY and CDR2 is SMNVEV (reference sequence). CDR3 DNA sequence: TGTGCCAGCAGTTTATATGGCGGGGGAGGTCATTCACCCCTCCACTTT. Amino acids: CASSLYGGGGHSPLHF.